This T cell receptor (beta chain) was profiled in a study of T cell responses to AZD1222 COVID-19 vaccine. Study-level results: Reports indicate that nearly half of spike-specific TCRs are directed at unmutated variant regions. Donor demographics were predominantly white British with a female majority; clonal diversity may be underestimated. Researchers took repertoire samples only after the peak T cell response had come.

The J segment lost 5 bases and the V segment lost 6 bases, leaving 9 bases of the junction unmatched. Germline loops: CDR1 MDHEN, CDR2 SYDVKM. The CDR3 is made up of 15 amino acids. TCRdb's copy holds only in-frame clones and misses some; the assay was immunoSEQ multiplex PCR. The table has more than 70,000 clones, roughly 90% seen once. A note on this clone: The antigen is not known.

The source material was peripheral blood, sampled 28 days after the second AZD1222 dose. The TCR was taken from an adult who received the AZD1222 COVID-19 vaccine. This chain links TRBV28 with TRBJ2-5; 10 nucleotides agree with TRBD2. CDR3 sequence (DNA): TGTGCCAGCAGCCGGCTAGCGGGAGCTGGGGAGACCCAGTACTTC. Residues: CASSRLAGAGETQYF.